A single sample gave rise to the 2 T cell receptor beta chains below, sequenced in a study of blood T cell repertoires in COVID-19. Generated by immunoSEQ multiplex PCR, the TCRdb table keeps only in-frame clones and is missing some. The table shows roughly 100,000 clones, with 87% occurring only once. Sequencing was carried out using peripheral blood. These receptors were collected from a woman aged 45-65 years with COVID-19, enrolled during active disease.

The chain carries TRBV9 and TRBJ2-3, with D unresolved. The V end was cut by 0 bases, the J end by 6 bases, with 11 bases between. CDR1 SGDLS and CDR2 YYNGEE come from the germline V gene. CDR3 length: 14 amino acids. This CDR3 is CASSVGLQMDTQYF. In nucleotides, the CDR3 is TGTGCCAGCAGCGTAGGGCTCCAGATGGATACGCAGTATTTT.

This clone was detected a few times. V and J are TRBV3-1 (or the pseudogene TRBV3-2) and TRBJ1-1; TRBD1 agrees at 7 bases. Per the germline V gene, CDR1 is LGHDT and CDR2 is YNNKEL (reference sequence). This CDR3 is built from 13 residues. The junction had 5 bases not matched to a gene; V was cut back by 5 bases and J by 5 bases. The CDR3 reads CASSNSGGTEAFF. The CDR3 DNA is TGTGCCAGCAGCAACTCAGGGGGGACTGAAGCTTTCTTT.